The 25 T cell receptor beta chains below all came from one sample that was sequenced in a study of T cell responses to AZD1222 COVID-19 vaccine. The protocol was immunoSEQ multiplex PCR, while the TCRdb copy is restricted to in-frame clones and leaves out a portion. Of roughly 98,000 clones in the sample, around 94% are singletons; the top ten hold about 13%. The sequencing used peripheral blood, collected on day 0 of AZD1222 vaccination. These receptors were obtained from an adult in good health.

V gene TRBV6-1 combines with J gene TRBJ1-2; the match to TRBD1 covers 11 bases. CDR1 and CDR2 from the germline V gene are MNHNS and SASEGT. The ends lost 0 bases at V and 6 bases at J; junction bases unmatched: 6. The CDR3 consists of 16 residues. The CDR3 DNA sequence: TGTGCCAGCAGTGAAGCTGGTTGGGGACAGGGGGATGGCTACACCTTC. Its translation is CASSEAGWGQGDGYTF.

This chain uses TRBV7-9 with TRBJ1-2, with TRBD1 matching 9 bases. Per germline, CDR1 SEHNR and CDR2 FQNEAQ (reference sequence). The CDR3 runs to 15 residues. The J segment lost 2 bases and the V segment lost 11 bases, leaving 12 bases of the junction unmatched. The CDR3 coding sequence is TGTGCCGGACGAAGTACAGGGGGCGTAAACTATGGCTACACCTTC. This gives the protein CAGRSTGGVNYGYTF.

The gene calls are TRBV6-5 and TRBJ1-2; unclear D gene. V lost 6 bases and J 6 bases, leaving 11 bases between the germline ends. Germline-derived CDR1 and CDR2 are MNHEY and SVGAGI. This CDR3 region has 12 residues. The CDR3 reads CASSRSGDGYTF. As DNA, the CDR3 is TGTGCCAGCAGCCGGAGTGGGGATGGCTACACCTTC.

The CDR3 protein is CSVEPTGAGEQFF. CDR3 nucleotides: TGCAGCGTTGAACCCACAGGGGCGGGAGAGCAGTTCTTC. This chain links TRBV29-1 with TRBJ2-1, with a weak D call TRBD1 (7 bases). In germline, CDR1 is SQVTM, CDR2 ANQGSEA. CDR3 length equals 13 residues. V lost 2 bases and J 10 bases, leaving 15 bases between the germline ends.

The chain joins TRBV14 to TRBJ1-2; 10 bases fit TRBD1. Per the germline V gene, CDR1 is SGHDN and CDR2 is FVKESK. The CDR3 loop spans 14 amino acids. With 4 bases clipped from V and 8 bases from J, the junction kept 7 bases outside the gene matches. The CDR3 sequence is CASSPRDRGGGYTF. The CDR3 region has the DNA TGTGCCAGCAGCCCTAGGGACAGGGGCGGCGGCTACACCTTC.

CDR3 DNA: TGTGCCAGCAGTCCTCAAGGAGGGGTTGGAAACACCATATATTTT. Protein: CASSPQGGVGNTIYF. The V call is TRBV9, the J call TRBJ1-3; a weak D match, TRBD1 (5 bases). Germline V gene lookup returns CDR1 SGDLS and CDR2 YYNGEE. V was clipped by 5 bases and J by 3 bases, with 15 bases between them. The CDR3 covers 15 residues.

The J gene is TRBJ2-7, the V gene TRBV5-1; 7 nucleotides match TRBD2. The CDR3 has 14 residues. Germline trimming cut 4 bases from V and 3 bases from J; bases unmatched to any gene: 7. Germline values: CDR1 SGHRS, CDR2 YFSETQ. The CDR3 is CASSVTSDYYEQYF. DNA of the CDR3: TGCGCCAGCAGCGTTACTAGCGACTACTACGAGCAGTACTTC.

This chain joins TRBV27 and TRBJ2-1; 9 positions agree with TRBD2. This CDR3 has 15 residues. Germline CDR1 and CDR2: MNHEY and SMNVEV (reference sequence). With V trimmed by 4 bases and J by 10 bases, 11 bases remained unmatched. The CDR3 region has the DNA TGTGCCAGCAGTTACCCACGGGCGGGAGGGGGAGAGCAGTTCTTC. It is translated as CASSYPRAGGGEQFF.

This chain uses TRBV5-4 with TRBJ1-1, with D possibly being TRBD1 (6 bases). V was trimmed by 2 bases and J by 2 bases, leaving 13 bases between them. Germline CDR1 is SGHNT and CDR2 is YYREEE (reference sequence). The CDR3 spans 15 residues. CDR3 region: CASSFRAGVNTEAFF. Written as DNA, the CDR3 is TGTGCCAGCAGCTTCAGGGCAGGGGTAAACACTGAAGCTTTCTTT.

The chain links TRBV7-2 to TRBJ1-2; TRBD1 might be the D (6 bases). This CDR3 comprises 16 residues. From germline, CDR1 is SGHTA and CDR2 FQGNSA. Trimming stripped 4 bases from V and 2 bases from J, with 17 bases between. CDR3 DNA: TGTGCCAGCAGCTCCCCCTTAGGACAGCTCAACTATGGCTACACCTTC. Amino acids: CASSSPLGQLNYGYTF.

The genes are TRBV6-4 and TRBJ2-7; no reliable D call. Germline V lookup: CDR1 MRHNA, CDR2 SNTAGT. V lost 4 bases to trimming and J lost 3 bases, with 16 bases between them. The CDR3 is 15 amino acids. In DNA form, the CDR3 reads TGTGCCAGCAGTGTGGAGTACGACCCGAACTACGAGCAGTACTTC. Its protein is CASSVEYDPNYEQYF.

The chain recombines TRBV6-2 or TRBV6-3 with TRBJ2-7, with 11 bases fitting TRBD2. Germline CDR1 and CDR2: MNHEY and SVGEGT. V shed 4 bases, J shed 0 bases, and the junction held 8 bases outside the gene matches. This CDR3 is built from 17 residues. The CDR3 region has the DNA TGTGCCAGCAGTTGGGCTAGCGGGAGGCTAAGCTCCTACGAGCAGTACTTC. Its protein product is CASSWASGRLSSYEQYF.

V and J are TRBV11-2 and TRBJ2-7; TRBD2 aligns across 8 bases. With 6 bases clipped from V and 2 bases from J, the junction kept 6 bases outside the gene matches. The CDR3 is made up of 14 amino acids. Per germline, CDR1 SGHAT and CDR2 FQNNGV. CDR3 in amino acids: CASRSRTSPYEQYF. CDR3 DNA: TGTGCCAGCAGGTCGCGGACTAGCCCCTACGAGCAGTACTTC.

The chain couples TRBV4-1 to TRBJ2-1; 9 bases match TRBD1. Germline V gene lookup returns CDR1 MGHRA and CDR2 YSYEKL. The CDR3 is 13 residues long. J was trimmed by 9 bases and V by 7 bases; bases with no gene match: 7. The CDR3 sequence: CASTPGQGGEQFF. The DNA of the CDR3 is TGCGCCAGCACCCCGGGACAGGGCGGTGAGCAGTTCTTC.

The genes are TRBV7-2 and TRBJ1-1; weak D call: TRBD1 (5 bases). V was clipped by 3 bases and J by 1 base, with 9 bases between them. Germline CDR1 is SGHTA and CDR2 is FQGNSA. This CDR3 region has 14 residues. The CDR3 DNA reads as TGTGCCAGCAGCTTCGGACATCCGAACACTGAAGCTTTCTTT. This gives the protein CASSFGHPNTEAFF.

This clone appeared once. CDR3 bases: TGTGCCAGCAGTCCGAGCGGAGTGGGCGGGTTCTTC. Translated, it gives CASSPSGVGGFF. The rearrangement links TRBV2 to TRBJ2-1; D is perhaps TRBD2 (5 bases). Per germline, CDR1 SNHLY and CDR2 FYNNEI. Trimming shortened V by 5 bases and J by 15 bases, and 17 bases separated the two germline ends. CDR3 length equals 12 residues. Full variable domain (missing parts from reference TRBV2 and TRBJ2-1): EPEVTQTPSHQVTQMGQEVILRCVPISNHLYFYWYRQILGQKVEFLVSFYNNEISEKSEIFDDQFSVERPDGSNFTLKIRSTKLEDSAMYFCASSPSGVGGFFGPGTRLTVL.

J is TRBJ1-2 and V is TRBV19, with 9 bases that match TRBD1. Germline V lookup: CDR1 LNHDA, CDR2 SQIVND (reference sequence). Losses at the gene ends were 5 bases for V and 3 bases for J; bases not matched to a gene: 7. This CDR3 has 15 amino acids. CDR3 region: CASSPERDRDYGYTF. The CDR3 coding sequence is TGTGCCAGTAGTCCCGAACGGGACAGGGACTATGGCTACACCTTC.

This clone turned up a few times. The chain employs TRBV30 and TRBJ1-5, with 7 positions matching TRBD1. CDR1 is GTSNPN, CDR2 SVGIG, per germline (reference sequence). The CDR3 runs 15 residues. J gave up 4 bases and V 2 bases, and 8 bases lay outside the gene matches. The chain's CDR3 is CAWSPGTAVNQPQHF. The CDR3 DNA reads as TGTGCCTGGAGTCCGGGGACAGCGGTGAATCAGCCCCAGCATTTT.

J is TRBJ2-2 and V is TRBV5-1; D is uncertain. Germline V CDR1 and CDR2: SGHRS, YFSETQ. Trimming removed 1 base at V and 2 bases at J, with 6 bases between. The CDR3 length is 14 residues. The CDR3: CASSLLLNTGELFF. CDR3 bases: TGCGCCAGCAGCTTGCTCCTAAACACCGGGGAGCTGTTTTTT.

This rearrangement joins TRBV10-2 to TRBJ1-1, with D unresolved. The germline V gene has CDR1 WSHSY and CDR2 SAAADI. The CDR3 has 13 residues. V lost 6 bases to trimming and J lost 0 bases, with 8 bases between them. Here the CDR3 reads CASRAQLNTEAFF. CDR3 sequence (DNA): TGCGCCAGCAGGGCGCAGCTGAACACTGAAGCTTTCTTT.

This chain's CDR3 is CASSSTSSGRGNEQFF. The DNA for the CDR3 is TGTGCCAGCTCATCGACGTCATCCGGGAGAGGGAATGAGCAGTTCTTC. The rearrangement uses TRBV18 and TRBJ2-1, with D possibly matching TRBD2 (6 bases). The germline V and J ends were trimmed by 5 bases and 7 bases, with 21 bases remaining between them. Germline-derived CDR1 and CDR2 are KGHSH and LQKENI. The CDR3 covers 16 residues. The full variable domain, completed using reference TRBV18 and TRBJ2-1, is NAGVMQNPRHLVRRRGQEARLRCSPMKGHSHVYWYRQLPEEGLKFMVYLQKENIIDESGMPKERFSAEFPKEGPSILRIQQVVRGDSAAYFCASSSTSSGRGNEQFFGPGTRLTVL.

The chain uses TRBV19 and TRBJ1-2, with D perhaps TRBD1 (6 bases). The CDR3 length is 15 residues. Germline values: CDR1 LNHDA, CDR2 SQIVND (reference sequence). The V gene lost 2 bases and the J gene lost 14 bases, with 24 bases spanning the gap. The CDR3 region has the DNA TGTGCCAGTAGTATATCCGACGGTACAGGGAGCCATCTAACCTTC. Translated, it gives CASSISDGTGSHLTF.

This chain links TRBV7-8 with TRBJ1-6; D ambiguous. The CDR3 is 15 residues long. CDR1 is SGHVS, CDR2 FQNEAQ, per germline. Trimming removed 1 base at V and 7 bases at J, with 11 bases between. CDR3 amino acids: CASSLDVARNSPLHF. CDR3 DNA: TGTGCCAGCAGCTTAGATGTGGCAAGAAATTCACCCCTCCACTTT.

This chain uses TRBV5-5 with TRBJ1-1; D might be TRBD1 (5 bases). Germline V gene lookup returns CDR1 SGHKS and CDR2 YYEKEE (reference sequence). CDR3 length: 15 amino acids. Between the trimmed V and J ends, which lost 2 bases and 3 bases, there was a span of 14 bases. CDR3 in amino acids: CASSFPRTGDTEAFF. Here the CDR3 DNA reads TGTGCCAGCAGCTTTCCCCGAACAGGCGACACTGAAGCTTTCTTT.

The chain employs TRBV6-5 and TRBJ1-2, with D perhaps matching TRBD1 (6 bases). V was trimmed by 5 bases and J by 0 bases, leaving 13 bases between them. Germline CDR1 MNHEY, CDR2 SVGAGI. The length of the CDR3 is 15 residues. CDR3: CASSLEGGANYGYTF. The CDR3 DNA follows: TGTGCCAGCAGTCTGGAGGGGGGTGCTAACTATGGCTACACCTTC.